This T cell receptor beta chain came from a study of T-cell memory formation after mild COVID-19. Overall study: There were largely donor-specific TCR clusters.

V lost 3 bases and J lost 3, with 10 bases in between. CDR1 and CDR2 (germline): SEHNR, FQNEAQ (reference sequence). The CDR3 consists of 14 residues. Study-wide results and caveats: Most CD4+ clones that shrank were in CM and EM, while CD8+ ones turned up in EMRA. The finding that pre-infection memory included some responding clones suggested that cross-reactive memory joined.

Ten or more counts support this clonotype. Its specificity is not known. cDNA libraries for TCR alpha and TCR beta, carrying sample barcodes and UMIs, came from 5'RACE with constant-segment primers. TCRdb reprocessed the 5' RACE reads via MiXCR and lists one record per CDR3 protein. The data show hundreds of thousands of distinct CDR3 sequences, around 13% seen once. This receptor was identified in a man aged 18 to 35 who had mild COVID-19 (a few samples of this study predate the infection). Cell type and time point are not known. The chain employs TRBV7-9 and TRBJ2-3; possible D gene TRBD2, 6 bases. Sequencing input: PBMCs or a T cell subset sorted from them (not recorded which). Here the CDR3 DNA reads TGTGCCAGCAGCTTCAATAGCGGTACAGATACGCAGTATTTT. The encoded protein is CASSFNSGTDTQYF.